This T cell receptor beta chain was observed in a study of blood T cell dynamics during melanoma immunotherapy. About the study: Standard first-line treatment here was pembrolizumab or nivolumab plus ipilimumab in metastatic melanoma.

The repertoire was sequenced with immunoSEQ multiplex PCR; TCRdb's copy has only in-frame clones and lacks some. The table includes roughly 9,700 clones, about 88% detected once. Time point of the sample: week 3, after first cycle of checkpoint inhibitor. One draw preceded checkpoint blockade; another followed its first cycle at week 3. At 12 weeks after first infusion, RECIST 1.1 defined response for most patients. Prior systemic cancer therapy, immunosuppressant use and other active malignancies excluded patients. This clonotype was sampled from a human donor with melanoma. Here the sequenced sample was blood, taken from a patient treated with checkpoint blockade.

For the CDR3, the DNA is TGTGCCAGCAGCCCCGGACAGGCAACTAATGAAAAACTGTTTTTT. This codes for CASSPGQATNEKLFF. The gene calls are TRBV7-9 and TRBJ1-4; 7 positions agree with TRBD1. This CDR3 region has 15 residues. V was pared by 5 bases and J by 0 bases, with 3 bases of the junction left unmatched. Germline CDR1 reads SEHNR; CDR2 reads FQNEAQ (reference sequence).